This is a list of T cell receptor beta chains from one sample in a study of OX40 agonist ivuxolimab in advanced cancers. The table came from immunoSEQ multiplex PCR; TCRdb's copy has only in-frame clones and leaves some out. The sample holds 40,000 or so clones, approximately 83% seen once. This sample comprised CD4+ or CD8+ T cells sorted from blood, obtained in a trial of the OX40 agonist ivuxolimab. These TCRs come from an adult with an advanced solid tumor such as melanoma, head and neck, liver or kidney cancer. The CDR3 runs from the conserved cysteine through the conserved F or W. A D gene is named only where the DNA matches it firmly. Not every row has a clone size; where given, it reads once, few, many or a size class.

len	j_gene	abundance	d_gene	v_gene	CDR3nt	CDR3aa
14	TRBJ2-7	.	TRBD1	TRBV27	TGTGCCAGCAGGAAGACAGGGGTGACCTACGAGCAGTACTTC	CASRKTGVTYEQYF
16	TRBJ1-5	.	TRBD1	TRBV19	TGTGCCAGTAGTATGCTAGGGGGCATCGGGCGGCAGCCCCAGCATTTT	CASSMLGGIGRQPQHF
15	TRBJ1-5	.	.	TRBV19	TGTGCCAGCAGGAGCAGGGACGGATTCGGCCAGCCCCAGCATTTT	CASRSRDGFGQPQHF
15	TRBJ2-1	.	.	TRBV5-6	TGTGCCAGCAGCTTGGGCCAGAGAGCGGACAATGAGCAGTTCTTC	CASSLGQRADNEQFF
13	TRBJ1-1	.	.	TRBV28	TGTGCCAGCAGTTTGATCGGGGCGACTGAAGCTTTCTTT	CASSLIGATEAFF
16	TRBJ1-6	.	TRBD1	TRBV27	TGTGCCAGCAGTTCCTCCGGGACAGGGGACGGTTCACCCCTCCACTTT	CASSSSGTGDGSPLHF
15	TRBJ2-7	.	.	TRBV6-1	TGTGCCAGCAGTGAATTGGGACACCTCTCCTACGAGCAGTACTTC	CASSELGHLSYEQYF
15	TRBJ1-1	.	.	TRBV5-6	TGTGCCAGCAGCTTCAACCGGTGGGGTGGTACTGAAGCTTTCTTT	CASSFNRWGGTEAFF
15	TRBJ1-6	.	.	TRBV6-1	TGTGCCAGCAGTGAATCGCCCGGGATTAATTCACCCCTCCACTTT	CASSESPGINSPLHF
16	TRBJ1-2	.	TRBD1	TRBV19	TGTGCCAGTAGTAACTGGGGACAGGGGCTTAACTATGGCTACACCTTC	CASSNWGQGLNYGYTF
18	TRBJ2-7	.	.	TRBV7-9	TGTGCCAGCAGCTCTAGTGTACCGGACCCCTACGAGTTATACGAGCAGTACTTC	CASSSSVPDPYELYEQYF
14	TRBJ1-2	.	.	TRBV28	TGTGCCAGCAGTCCGCAGGACCGGCCGTCAGGCTACACCTTC	CASSPQDRPSGYTF
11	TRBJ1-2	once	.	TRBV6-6	TGTGCCAGCAGTTACTCGGAGGGCTACACCTTC	CASSYSEGYTF
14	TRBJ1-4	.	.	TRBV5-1	TGCGCCAGCAGGTTCGATTCAACTAATGAAAAACTGTTTTTT	CASRFDSTNEKLFF
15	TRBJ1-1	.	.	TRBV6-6	TGTGCCAGCAGCCGGCCGGTGGATATGAACACTGAAGCTTTCTTT	CASSRPVDMNTEAFF
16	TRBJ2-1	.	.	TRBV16	TGTGCCAGCAGCCAATTGGGCCGGGAGACCTACAATGAGCAGTTCTTC	CASSQLGRETYNEQFF
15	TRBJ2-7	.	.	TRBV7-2	TGTGCCAGCAGCTTGGGACGACCCATCACCTACGAGCAGTACTTC	CASSLGRPITYEQYF
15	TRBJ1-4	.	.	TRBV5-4	TGTGCCAGCAGCTGGGGGGCGGCAACTAATGAAAAACTGTTTTTT	CASSWGAATNEKLFF
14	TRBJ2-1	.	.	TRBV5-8	TGTGCCACTCAGAGGAAAAACGCGGACAATGAGCAGTTCTTC	CATQRKNADNEQFF
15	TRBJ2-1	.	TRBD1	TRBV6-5	TGTGCCAGCAGGCAGGGACAGACCTTATACAATGAGCAGTTCTTC	CASRQGQTLYNEQFF
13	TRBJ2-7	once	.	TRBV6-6	TGTGCCAGTCAGACAGGACCGTCCTACGAGCAGTACTTC	CASQTGPSYEQYF
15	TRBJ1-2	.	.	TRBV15	TGTGCCACCAGCAGAGCCAGAACTGAAAACTATGGCTACACCTTC	CATSRARTENYGYTF
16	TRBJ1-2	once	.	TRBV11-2	TGTGCCAGCAGCTTAGATCTTGGGGGCCTGGACTATGGCTACACCTTC	CASSLDLGGLDYGYTF
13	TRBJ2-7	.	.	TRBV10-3	TGTGCCATCAGTGACAGGGATGACTACGAGCAGTACTTC	CAISDRDDYEQYF
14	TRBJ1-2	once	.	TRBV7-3	TGTGCCAGCAGCCCTGACCCGGGCGGCTATGGCTACACCTTC	CASSPDPGGYGYTF
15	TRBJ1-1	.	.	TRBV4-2	TGTGCCAGCAGCCAAGCCTTACAGGGGAACACTGAAGCTTTCTTT	CASSQALQGNTEAFF
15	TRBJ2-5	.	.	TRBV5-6	TGTGCCAGCAGCCGCACTGGGACCTTACGGGAGACCCAGTACTTC	CASSRTGTLRETQYF
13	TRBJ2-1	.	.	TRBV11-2	TGTGCCAGCAGCTTAGATGTGCACAATGAGCAGTTCTTC	CASSLDVHNEQFF
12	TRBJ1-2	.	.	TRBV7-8	TGTGCCAGCAGCCCCGATAACTATGGCTACACCTTC	CASSPDNYGYTF